A few counts support the clone carrying this TCR beta chain. This sample is part of a study of identical twins. Trimming cost V 3 bases and J 6 bases, with 9 bases left between them. CDR1 SGHKS and CDR2 YYEKEE come from the germline V gene (reference sequence). The CDR3 is 13 residues long. It was template switching that added a universal primer site, and there were unique molecular identifiers on the cDNA. TCRdb re-called the 5' RACE reads through MiXCR, storing one row per CDR3 protein. The sample lists fewer than 900,000 distinct CDR3 sequences; roughly 20% were seen once. A further study also used this sample, focusing on T cells expressing NK-cell markers. That paper states: Among eight sequenced donors, seven carried HCMV seropositivity while one was seronegative. Top CD8+ clonotypes included the dominant CD3+CD56+NKG2C+ clonotypes in several donors. Where several donors were concerned, these clonotypes also led the CD3+CD56-NKG2C+ fraction.

The genes are TRBV5-5 and TRBJ2-2; TRBD1 might be the D (5 bases). Sequencing was performed on PBMCs. The TCR originated in a woman aged 18-29 years in good health. The CDR3 is CASSSQGSGELFF. The CDR3 nucleotides are TGTGCCAGCAGCTCCCAGGGCTCCGGGGAGCTGTTTTTT.